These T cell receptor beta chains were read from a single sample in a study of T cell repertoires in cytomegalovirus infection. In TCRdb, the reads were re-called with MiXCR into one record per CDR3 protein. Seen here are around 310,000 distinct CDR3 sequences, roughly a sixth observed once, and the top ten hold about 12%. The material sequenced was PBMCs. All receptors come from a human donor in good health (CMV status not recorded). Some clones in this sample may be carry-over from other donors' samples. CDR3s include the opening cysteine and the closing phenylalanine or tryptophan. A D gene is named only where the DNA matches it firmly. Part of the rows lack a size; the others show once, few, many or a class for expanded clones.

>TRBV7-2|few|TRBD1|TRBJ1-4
CASSGSTGTGGPATNEKLFF
TGTGCCAGCAGCGGATCCACCGGGACAGGGGGCCCTGCAACTAATGAAAAACTGTTTTTT
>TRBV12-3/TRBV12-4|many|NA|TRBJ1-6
CASSLLGGGFNSPLHF
TGTGCCAGCAGTTTATTGGGGGGGGGATTTAATTCACCCCTCCACTTT
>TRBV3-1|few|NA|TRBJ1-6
CASSQDRTPLHF
TGTGCCAGCAGCCAAGACCGCACACCCCTCCACTTT
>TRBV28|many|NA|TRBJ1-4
CASSVYRATNEKLFF
TGTGCCAGCAGTGTCTACAGGGCCACTAATGAAAAACTGTTTTTT
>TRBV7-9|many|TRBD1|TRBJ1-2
CASRRDRANGYTF
TGTGCCAGCAGGCGGGACAGGGCTAATGGCTACACCTTC
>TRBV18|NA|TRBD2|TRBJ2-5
CASSSTSGGQETQYF
TGTGCCAGCTCGTCGACTAGCGGGGGACAAGAGACCCAGTACTTC
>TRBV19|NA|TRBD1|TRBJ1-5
CASSGTVRNQPQHF
TGTGCCAGTAGTGGGACAGTCCGCAATCAGCCCCAGCATTTT
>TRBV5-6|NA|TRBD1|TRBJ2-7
CASRNGQGRSYEQYF
TGTGCCAGCAGGAACGGACAGGGGCGCTCCTACGAGCAGTACTTC
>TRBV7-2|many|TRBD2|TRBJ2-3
CASSLQAGGEDTQYF
TGTGCCAGCAGCTTACAAGCGGGGGGGGAAGATACGCAGTATTTT
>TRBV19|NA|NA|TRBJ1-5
CASSDIGGFGQPQHF
TGTGCCAGTAGCGATATTGGGGGATTCGGTCAGCCCCAGCATTTT
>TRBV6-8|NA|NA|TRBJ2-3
CASSYSRSVSTDTQYF
TGTGCCAGCAGTTACTCTCGATCGGTGAGCACAGATACGCAGTATTTT
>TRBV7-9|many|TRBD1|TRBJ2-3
CASSLLAGGTTDTQYF
TGTGCCAGCAGCTTACTGGCAGGGGGCACCACAGATACGCAGTATTTT
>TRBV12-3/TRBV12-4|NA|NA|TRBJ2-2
CASSLLPPQGKLNTGELFF
TGTGCCAGCAGCCTCCTCCCCCCGCAGGGCAAACTTAACACCGGGGAGCTGTTTTTT
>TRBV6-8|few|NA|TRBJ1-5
CASSEGPINQPQHF
TGTGCCAGCAGCGAGGGGCCCATCAATCAGCCCCAGCATTTT
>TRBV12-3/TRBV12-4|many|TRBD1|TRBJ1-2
CASSLRQGLGYTF
TGTGCCAGCAGTTTAAGACAGGGGCTGGGCTACACCTTC
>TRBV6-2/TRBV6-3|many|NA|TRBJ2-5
CASSYGLGRSETQYF
TGTGCCAGCAGTTACGGGCTTGGCAGAAGTGAGACCCAGTACTTC
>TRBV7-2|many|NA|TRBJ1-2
CASSLMMAGHIRNYGYTF
TGTGCCAGCAGCTTAATGATGGCAGGTCATATCCGTAACTATGGCTACACCTTC